The 7 T cell receptor beta chains given below trace back to one sample, sequenced in a study of post-analysis software for immune sequencing data. General study points: Patients showed TRBV5-6, TRBV5-1 and TRBV20-1 among roughly 5 TRBV segments more frequent than in controls.

No antigen is known for these receptors. Tagging with unique molecular identifiers was a feature of the TCR beta cDNA libraries. TCRdb itself ran the PCR reads through MiXCR, one entry per CDR3 protein. The table shows more than 500,000 distinct CDR3 sequences, with around a third occurring only once. Sequenced: blood. These receptors all stem from a girl aged 2 to 17 with multiple sclerosis.

In this sample, this clonotype turned up once. J is TRBJ1-1 and V is TRBV5-1; 11 bases are a match to TRBD1. Germline lookup yields CDR1 SGHRS and CDR2 YFSETQ. The CDR3 spans 16 residues. Trimming took 0 bases from V and 1 from J; bases not matched to a gene: 2. The CDR3 DNA follows: TGCGCCAGCAGCTTGGAGGGACAGGGGGGGAACACTGAAGCTTTCTTT. Amino acid sequence: CASSLEGQGGNTEAFF. Full variable domain (missing parts from reference TRBV5-1 and TRBJ1-1): KAGVTQTPRYLIKTRGQQVTLSCSPISGHRSVSWYQQTPGQGLQFLFEYFSETQRNKGNFPGRFSGRQFSNSRSEMNVSTLELGDSALYLCASSLEGQGGNTEAFFGQGTRLTVV.

The CDR3 protein is CASSNTGAANTGELFF. The CDR3 nucleotides read TGCGCCAGCAGCAATACCGGGGCGGCGAACACCGGGGAGCTGTTTTTT. This chain uses TRBV5-1 with TRBJ2-2, with D possibly called TRBD1 or TRBD2 (5 bases each). The CDR3 is 16 amino acids. Looked up from germline, CDR1 is SGHRS and CDR2 is YFSETQ. The ends were cut back, 4 bases at V and 0 bases at J, with 13 bases in the middle.

The gene calls are TRBV4-2 and TRBJ2-1; 7 positions match TRBD2. V was clipped by 0 bases and J by 15 bases; unmatched bases: 5. This CDR3 is built from 12 residues. The germline gives CDR1 LGHNA, CDR2 YNFKEQ. CDR3 residues: CASSQDGLEGFF. CDR3 sequence (DNA): TGTGCCAGCAGCCAAGACGGACTAGAGGGGTTCTTC.

This clonotype was observed many times. The chain employs TRBV7-2 and TRBJ2-3; D not resolved. The CDR3 consists of 12 residues. Trimming pared 5 bases from V and 2 bases from J, leaving 5 bases between. Germline V CDR1 and CDR2: SGHTA, FQGNSA. The chain's CDR3 is CASSPHTDTQYF. As DNA, the CDR3 is TGTGCCAGCAGCCCCCACACAGATACGCAGTATTTT.

CDR3 in amino acids: CASSLEQRSYTF. The DNA of the CDR3 is TGCGCCAGCAGCTTGGAACAGCGAAGCTACACCTTC. J is TRBJ1-2 and V is TRBV5-1; D is uncertain. The V gene's germline CDR1 is SGHRS and CDR2 YFSETQ. This CDR3 contains 12 residues. V was trimmed by 0 bases and J by 9 bases, leaving 9 bases between them.

V usage is TRBV20-1 and J usage is TRBJ2-5, with TRBD1 as a possible D gene (6 bases). V lost 0 bases and J lost 4, with 15 bases in between. Germline CDR1 reads DFQATT; CDR2 reads SNEGSKA (reference sequence). The CDR3 is 15 residues long. Written as DNA, the CDR3 is TGCAGTGCTAGAGATCTACGAGGGGGTGGAGAGACCCAGTACTTC. As protein: CSARDLRGGGETQYF.

The chain links TRBV20-1 to TRBJ1-1; TRBD1 matches 7 bases. The CDR3 spans 13 residues. V was pared by 6 bases and J by 1 base, with 5 bases of the junction left unmatched. CDR1 DFQATT and CDR2 SNEGSKA come from the germline V gene (reference sequence). The CDR3 sequence: CSARDSPNTEAFF. CDR3 bases: TGCAGTGCGAGGGACAGCCCGAACACTGAAGCTTTCTTT.